This TCR beta chain was found in a study of shared clonotypes between healthy human individuals. Overall study results and limits: In the sorted subsets, rarefaction showed sequencing was incomplete despite large depth.

V dropped 2 bases and J dropped 8 bases, with 11 bases sitting between them. Germline V CDR1 and CDR2: SGHRS, YFSETQ. CDR3 length: 13 residues. Clones were read by immunoSEQ multiplex PCR, and TCRdb kept only the in-frame ones, dropping some. The sample lists approximately 530,000 clones; about 96% were seen once. Naive CD4+ cells were CD45RA-selected; the remaining cells were memory. Comment on this clone: The antigen remains undetermined.

The receptor was isolated from a woman aged 30 to 39 in good health. Input material: naive CD4+ T cells sorted from blood. Described subset: CD45RA+ positively selected. The rearrangement uses TRBV5-1 and TRBJ2-1; possible D gene TRBD2, 5 bases. CDR3 nucleotide sequence: TGCGCCAGCAGCTTACTAGTGGAGGATGAGCAGTTCTTC. This gives the protein CASSLLVEDEQFF.